The TCR beta chain under discussion was sequenced for a study of T cell responses to AZD1222 COVID-19 vaccine. The CDR3 consists of 14 residues. CDR1 MNHEY and CDR2 SVGAGI come from the germline V gene. After removal of 6 bases from V and 4 bases from J, the junction contained 3 bases not matched to a gene. Pooling was applied to second doses at about 4 or about 12 weeks. The data were produced by immunoSEQ multiplex PCR, yet TCRdb's version contains in-frame clones alone and is incomplete. This table holds 90,000 to 120,000 clones, roughly 90% found once. General observations from the study: Clonal diversity may have been underestimated, and the donors were mostly white British, with more females than males. Along spike, vaccine-associated CD4 TCRs were found throughout, with dominance at 160-218 and 743-854.

A note on this clone: No antigen is known for it.

The sequence came from an adult who received the AZD1222 COVID-19 vaccine. The specimen comprised peripheral blood, sampled 28 days after the second AZD1222 dose. V is TRBV6-5 and J is TRBJ1-2; 12 positions agree with TRBD1. CDR3 DNA sequence: TGTGCCAGCAGGGGGACAGGGGGCGGCTATGGCTACACCTTC. Protein product: CASRGTGGGYGYTF.